The 22 T cell receptor beta chains reported below all come from one sample, sequenced in a study of blood T cell repertoires in COVID-19. Assay: immunoSEQ multiplex PCR; the TCRdb copy retains only in-frame clones and omits some. Among tens of thousands of clones listed, roughly nine tenths were seen once. Specimen: peripheral blood. These receptors all stem from a man aged 50 to 60 with acute or convalescent COVID-19.

The rearrangement links TRBV5-4 to TRBJ2-3, with 9 bases fitting TRBD1. Germline trimming cut 3 bases from V and 2 bases from J; bases unmatched to any gene: 7. The V gene's germline CDR1 is SGHNT and CDR2 YYREEE (reference sequence). The CDR3 length is 16 residues. The CDR3 loop is CASSSRTGVYTDTQYF. The CDR3 nucleotides read TGTGCCAGCAGCTCAAGGACAGGGGTTTACACAGATACGCAGTATTTT.

The chain employs TRBV14 and TRBJ1-1; D remains unclear. Germline assignment: CDR1 SGHDN and CDR2 FVKESK. The CDR3 runs to 13 residues. The V end lost 1 base, the J end lost 1 base, and 4 bases lay between the germline ends. CDR3 nucleotide sequence: TGTGCCAGCAGCCAAGGACAGAACACTGAAGCTTTCTTT. This codes for CASSQGQNTEAFF.

The chain carries TRBV19 and TRBJ1-1; D gene unclear. Germline CDR1 and CDR2: LNHDA and SQIVND (reference sequence). Trimming took 0 bases from V and 8 from J, leaving 10 bases between them. CDR3 length: 13 amino acids. Here the CDR3 DNA reads TGTGCCAGTAGTATAGATTATGCGAGGGAAGCTTTCTTT. This gives the protein CASSIDYAREAFF.

V is TRBV6-4 and J is TRBJ2-1, with 9 bases identical to TRBD2. There are 15 residues in the CDR3. The germline CDR1 and CDR2 sequences are MRHNA and SNTAGT. V was clipped by 6 bases and J by 5 bases; unmatched bases: 8. CDR3 DNA sequence: TGTGCCAGCAGCCGTAGCGGGAGTCTCGACAATGAGCAGTTCTTC. This codes for CASSRSGSLDNEQFF.

The rearrangement links TRBV6-1 to TRBJ2-2; 9 bases map to TRBD2. CDR1 and CDR2 from the germline V gene are MNHNS and SASEGT. This CDR3 region has 16 residues. V dropped 4 bases and J dropped 1; count of bases not matched to a gene: 4. As DNA, the CDR3 is TGTGCCAGCAGTGGGCGCGGGAGGGGGAACACCGGGGAGCTGTTTTTT. It yields the protein CASSGRGRGNTGELFF.

This clone was recorded a few times. This chain joins TRBV3-1 (or the pseudogene TRBV3-2) and TRBJ2-1; possibly TRBD2 for D (5 bases). V shed 5 bases and J shed 2 bases, with 16 bases lying between them. Germline V gene lookup returns CDR1 LGHDT and CDR2 YNNKEL (reference sequence). The CDR3 is 16 residues long. DNA of the CDR3: TGTGCCAGCAGCTACCGAAGTGGGAGCGCCTACAATGAGCAGTTCTTC. This translates into CASSYRSGSAYNEQFF.

In this sample, this clone turned up a few times. This sequence joins TRBV6-5 and TRBJ1-1; a weak D match, TRBD1 (5 bases). Germline V gives CDR1 MNHEY, CDR2 SVGAGI. The length of the CDR3 is 13 residues. The germline V and J ends were trimmed by 4 bases and 7 bases, with 13 bases remaining between them. In DNA form, the CDR3 reads TGTGCCAGCAGTTCCTCGGGGCGGGGTGAAGCTTTCTTT. Translated: CASSSSGRGEAFF.

The rearrangement joins TRBV19 to TRBJ2-5, with 8 bases identical to TRBD1. The germline CDR1 and CDR2 sequences are LNHDA and SQIVND (reference sequence). CDR3 size: 17 residues. J was trimmed by 5 bases and V by 3 bases; bases with no gene match: 14. In nucleotides, the CDR3 is TGTGCCAGTAGTATTTCTATTCAGGACAGGGCCTACGAGACCCAGTACTTC. Its protein is CASSISIQDRAYETQYF.

This clone was counted between two and nine times. Other DNA sequences within the sample encode an identical CDR3. This chain links TRBV6-5 with TRBJ1-2; D possibly corresponds to TRBD1 (5 bases). Trimming took off 2 bases at V and 4 bases at J, with 8 bases between the two ends. In germline, CDR1 is MNHEY, CDR2 SVGAGI. This CDR3 is 13 amino acids long. The chain's CDR3 is CASSYRQGYGYTF. For the CDR3, the DNA is TGTGCCAGCAGTTACAGGCAGGGCTATGGCTACACCTTC.

The V gene is TRBV5-5, the J gene TRBJ1-3; the D gene is possibly TRBD1 (5 bases). The germline gives CDR1 SGHKS, CDR2 YYEKEE (reference sequence). Trimming removed 5 bases at V and 2 bases at J, with 20 bases between. The CDR3 consists of 17 residues. The CDR3 here is CASSHPGRSTTGNTIYF. Written as DNA, the CDR3 is TGTGCCAGCAGTCACCCAGGGAGGTCAACTACTGGAAACACCATATATTTT.

The chain joins TRBV11-3 to TRBJ2-3, with TRBD2 matching 12 bases. V shed 5 bases and J 6 bases; nucleotides not matched to a gene: 15. Germline V lookup: CDR1 SGHNT, CDR2 YENEEA. This CDR3 is 18 amino acids long. The CDR3 protein is CASSVRPGLAGGGDTQYF. CDR3 coding DNA: TGTGCCAGCAGCGTTCGTCCGGGACTAGCGGGTGGTGGGGATACGCAGTATTTT.

CDR3 nucleotide sequence: TGTGCCAGCAGCCGAACGGGGGGAGAGACCCAGTACTTC. This codes for CASSRTGGETQYF. The rearrangement links TRBV3-1 (or the pseudogene TRBV3-2) to TRBJ2-5, with 7 bases identical to TRBD2. This CDR3 is built from 13 residues. Germline trimming cut 4 bases from V and 4 bases from J; bases unmatched to any gene: 3. Germline assignment: CDR1 LGHDT and CDR2 YNNKEL (reference sequence).

The chain carries TRBV6-5 and TRBJ1-6, with D unclear. V was cut by 8 bases and J by 5 bases, with 10 bases left in between. Germline V lookup: CDR1 MNHEY, CDR2 SVGAGI. CDR3 size: 13 residues. The CDR3 sequence is CASWRADNSPLHF. The DNA of the CDR3 is TGTGCCAGCTGGAGAGCAGATAATTCACCCCTCCACTTT.

The gene calls are TRBV5-1 and TRBJ2-7, with TRBD2 as a possible D gene (7 bases). Trimming took off 0 bases at V and 0 bases at J, with 10 bases between the two ends. CDR3 length: 15 residues. Per the germline V gene, CDR1 is SGHRS and CDR2 is YFSETQ. The CDR3 loop is CASSLVGGASYEQYF. The CDR3 bases are TGCGCCAGCAGCTTGGTAGGGGGGGCCTCCTACGAGCAGTACTTC. The full variable domain, its missing parts supplied by reference TRBV5-1 and TRBJ2-7, is KAGVTQTPRYLIKTRGQQVTLSCSPISGHRSVSWYQQTPGQGLQFLFEYFSETQRNKGNFPGRFSGRQFSNSRSEMNVSTLELGDSALYLCASSLVGGASYEQYFGPGTRLTVT.

This rearrangement joins TRBV19 to TRBJ2-5, with D possibly being TRBD1 (6 bases). There are 16 residues in the CDR3. With 1 base removed from V and 1 base from J, the gap between germline ends came to 13 bases. CDR1 is LNHDA and CDR2 is SQIVND in the germline V gene (reference sequence). The CDR3 coding sequence is TGTGCCAGTAGTATAGTGGGCAGGGGAACCCAAGAGACCCAGTACTTC. Translation: CASSIVGRGTQETQYF.

The chain couples TRBV7-2 to TRBJ2-5; 10 bases fit TRBD1. The trim removed 5 bases at V and 1 base at J, leaving 10 bases unmatched. CDR1 and CDR2 from the germline V gene are SGHTA and FQGNSA. The CDR3 loop spans 17 amino acids. For the CDR3, the DNA is TGTGCCAGCAGCGAGACAGGGGGCTTCCCATTCCAAGAGACCCAGTACTTC. Amino acids: CASSETGGFPFQETQYF.

J is TRBJ2-7 and V is TRBV6-5, with 10 bases fitting TRBD1. V dropped 8 bases and J dropped 0; count of bases not matched to a gene: 4. CDR1 is MNHEY, CDR2 SVGAGI, per germline. The CDR3 covers 14 residues. CDR3 sequence: CASRTGGTSYEQYF. CDR3 DNA sequence: TGTGCCAGCCGGACAGGGGGAACCTCCTACGAGCAGTACTTC.

This clone was recorded only once. This chain uses TRBV11-2 with TRBJ1-6; D not certain. The V gene's germline CDR1 is SGHAT and CDR2 FQNNGV. The germline V and J ends were trimmed by 1 base and 10 bases, with 11 bases remaining between them. The CDR3 runs 14 residues. As DNA, the CDR3 is TGTGCCAGCAGCTTAGGCCAAGGAGTCTCACCCCTCCACTTT. Amino acid sequence: CASSLGQGVSPLHF.

V and J are TRBV25-1 and TRBJ2-5; 7 bases are a match to TRBD1. Looked up from germline, CDR1 is MGHDK and CDR2 is SYGVNS. This CDR3 region has 16 residues. V lost 5 bases and J lost 4; bases outside the gene matches: 13. Written as DNA, the CDR3 is TGTGCCAGCAGTCTTATACAGGGGCCAAGGGGAGAGACCCAGTACTTC. This translates into CASSLIQGPRGETQYF.

The chain employs TRBV27 and TRBJ2-7, with D perhaps matching TRBD2 (7 bases). Germline-derived CDR1 and CDR2 are MNHEY and SMNVEV (reference sequence). This CDR3 comprises 14 residues. Trimming removed 8 bases at V and 4 bases at J, with 18 bases between. In DNA form, the CDR3 reads TGTGCCAGCCGGAACAGGGAGGGCGTATACGAGCAGTACTTC. Its protein product is CASRNREGVYEQYF.

The rearrangement uses TRBV10-3 and TRBJ2-7; 8 nucleotides agree with TRBD2. V was pared by 3 bases and J by 4 bases, with 5 bases of the junction left unmatched. The CDR3 runs to 14 residues. Germline V lookup: CDR1 ENHRY, CDR2 SYGVKD. The CDR3: CAISEAGAVYEQYF. The DNA for the CDR3 is TGTGCCATCAGTGAAGCGGGAGCGGTTTACGAGCAGTACTTC.

The chain uses TRBV6-9 and TRBJ1-1, with 7 nucleotides matching TRBD1. The V and J ends lost 4 bases and 6 bases, in that order; junction bases with no gene match: 2. The CDR3 is 12 residues long. Germline V lookup: CDR1 MNHGY, CDR2 SVAAGI. CDR3 coding DNA: TGTGCCAGCAGTTCAGGGGGACCTGAAGCTTTCTTT. Its protein is CASSSGGPEAFF.